A selection of T cell receptor beta chains follows, all from one sample in a study of vaccination effects on CD4 cells after COVID-19. The assay was immunoSEQ multiplex PCR, and TCRdb's table has in-frame clones only and misses some. The sample shows tens of thousands of clones, approximately 80% of them seen only once. The antigens of these receptors remain unknown. The specimen comprised CD4+ T cells from PBMCs cultured with SARS-CoV-2 spike peptides, sampled before COVID-19 vaccination. The receptors were sampled from a human donor who received a COVID-19 vaccine. Both conserved end residues are part of each CDR3. D genes are given only for firm matches. For some rows the clone size is stated as once, few or many, or as a class when expanded; others skip it.

j_call | clone_size | cdr3_length | v_call | d_call | cdr3_aa | cdr3_nt
TRBJ2-1 | . | 13 | TRBV19 | TRBD1 | CASTVTGQGARFF | TGTGCCAGTACCGTGACCGGACAGGGGGCACGGTTCTTC
TRBJ1-6 | few | 14 | TRBV18 | . | CASSPGTYNSPLHF | TGTGCCAGCTCACCGGGCACCTATAATTCACCCCTCCACTTT
TRBJ1-4 | . | 16 | TRBV7-8 | . | CASSLRGAATNEKLFF | TGTGCCAGCAGCTTAAGGGGGGCTGCAACTAATGAAAAACTGTTTTTT
TRBJ2-5 | . | 15 | TRBV5-1 | TRBD1 | CASSLALGQGETQYF | TGCGCCAGCAGCTTGGCTCTGGGACAGGGCGAGACCCAGTACTTC
TRBJ2-5 | once | 14 | TRBV24-1 | . | CATSEALTQETQYF | TGTGCCACCAGTGAAGCCTTGACCCAAGAGACCCAGTACTTC
TRBJ1-2 | . | 13 | TRBV3-1/TRBV3-2 | TRBD1 | CASSRDRYYGYTF | TGTGCCAGCAGCCGGGACAGATACTATGGCTACACCTTC
TRBJ1-1 | . | 16 | TRBV7-8 | TRBD1 | CASSLGGTGRRTEAFF | TGTGCCAGCAGCTTAGGGGGGACAGGGCGTCGGACTGAAGCTTTCTTT
TRBJ1-5 | . | 14 | TRBV9 | . | CASSVVEGHQPQHF | TGTGCCAGCAGCGTAGTTGAAGGGCATCAGCCCCAGCATTTT
TRBJ1-2 | once | 13 | TRBV10-1 | . | CASSAVPNYGYTF | TGCGCCAGCAGTGCTGTACCTAACTATGGCTACACCTTC
TRBJ1-1 | . | 14 | TRBV28 | . | CASSWGRVVTEAFF | TGTGCCAGCAGTTGGGGACGGGTGGTCACTGAAGCTTTCTTT
TRBJ1-5 | few | 13 | TRBV30 | . | CAWSVRDNQPQHF | TGTGCCTGGAGTGTACGAGACAATCAGCCCCAGCATTTT
TRBJ2-5 | . | 16 | TRBV9 | . | CASSVRGGGVQETQYF | TGTGCCAGCAGCGTAAGAGGGGGAGGGGTCCAAGAGACCCAGTACTTC